These 32 T cell receptor beta chains were all obtained from the same sample, sequenced in a study of blood T cell repertoires in COVID-19 (dated by TCRdb to 2019 to 2021). The method was the immunoSEQ multiplex PCR assay. TCRdb re-hosts the immuneACCESS table, in-frame sequences only. Its copies lack some clones; in the studies checked, an unresolved V gene accounts for under half of them, and the cause for the rest is not known. The sample includes around 500,000 clones, with more than 85% observed a single time. The ten largest clones add up to 7% to 10% of the sample. The specimen sequenced was PBMCs or T cells enriched from blood (not recorded which). These receptors originate from a woman aged 55-69 years who had recovered from COVID-19.

The V call is TRBV25-1, the J call TRBJ1-2; 7 nucleotides align to TRBD1. Germline-derived CDR1 and CDR2 are MGHDK and SYGVNS. The CDR3 is 13 residues long. The trim removed 6 bases at V and 2 bases at J, leaving 3 bases unmatched. The CDR3 DNA reads TGTGCCAGCAGCCCGGACAGGAACTATGGCTACACCTTC. Amino acid sequence: CASSPDRNYGYTF.

The chain couples TRBV5-3 to TRBJ1-5; 7 nucleotides agree with TRBD1. TRBV5-3 is noted as an ORF with a role that remains uncertain. The CDR3 totals 16 residues. Germline trimming cut 3 bases from V and 4 bases from J; bases unmatched to any gene: 10. The CDR3 reads CARSSNSRQGNQPQHF. The CDR3 coding sequence is TGTGCCAGAAGCTCCAACTCGCGACAGGGAAATCAGCCCCAGCATTTT.

The V gene is TRBV23-1, the J gene TRBJ2-7; 9 bases match TRBD1. TRBV23-1 is designated an ORF whose function remains uncertain. V was clipped by 10 bases and J by 6 bases; unmatched bases: 7. This CDR3 is built from 12 residues. CDR3 protein: CATDRGTSEQYV. The CDR3 nucleotides are TGCGCCACCGACAGGGGGACGAGCGAGCAGTACGTC.

The rearrangement uses TRBV5-1 and TRBJ2-7; D is possibly TRBD1 (6 bases). The CDR3 totals 15 residues. Looked up from germline, CDR1 is SGHRS and CDR2 is YFSETQ. V lost 4 bases to trimming and J lost 5 bases, with 19 bases between them. The DNA for the CDR3 is TGCGCCAGCAGCCCAACTTCCACAGGGTTCCACGAGCAGTACGTC. Protein product: CASSPTSTGFHEQYV.

This rearrangement joins TRBV4-1 to TRBJ1-4; maybe TRBD1 (5 bases). Trimming took 4 bases from V and 10 from J, leaving 16 bases between them. Germline V gene sequence: CDR1 MGHRA, CDR2 YSYEKL. This CDR3 region has 14 residues. CDR3 in DNA: TGCGCCAGCAGCCGGGACTTCGCCACGGGAAAACTGTTTTTT. It yields the protein CASSRDFATGKLFF.

This clone has a handful of counts. V gene TRBV5-8 combines with J gene TRBJ1-4; 7 bases line up with TRBD1. V gave up 5 bases and J gave up 2 bases; unmatched junction bases: 6. The CDR3 runs to 15 residues. Germline lookup yields CDR1 SGHTS and CDR2 YDEGEE. This chain's CDR3 is CASSRKGATNEKLFF. DNA for the CDR3: TGTGCCAGCAGTCGGAAGGGGGCGACTAATGAAAAACTGTTTTTT. Looking up the rest from reference TRBV5-8 and TRBJ1-4 gives the full variable domain: EAGVTQSPTHLIKTRGQQATLRCSPISGHTSVYWYQQALGLGLQFLLWYDEGEERNRGNFPPRFSGRQFPNYSSELNVNALELEDSALYLCASSRKGATNEKLFFGSGTQLSVL.

The V and J genes are TRBV27 and TRBJ2-1; 7 positions agree with TRBD1. This CDR3 contains 15 residues. V was clipped by 6 bases and J by 2 bases; unmatched bases: 7. Germline CDR1 reads MNHEY; CDR2 reads SMNVEV (reference sequence). CDR3 in DNA: TGTGCCAGCAGCGTGACAGGGAGCACCTACAATGAGCAGTTCTTC. This encodes CASSVTGSTYNEQFF.

The J gene is TRBJ2-3, the V gene TRBV11-2; unclear D gene. The CDR3 is made up of 15 amino acids. CDR1 and CDR2 (germline): SGHAT, FQNNGV. V lost 3 bases to trimming and J lost 1 base, with 11 bases between them. The CDR3 here is CASSLEPRGTDTQYF. The CDR3 DNA follows: TGTGCCAGCAGCTTGGAGCCTCGGGGCACAGATACGCAGTATTTT.

As concerns this clone: The same CDR3 also results from other DNA sequences found in this sample. The rearrangement uses TRBV25-1 and TRBJ1-1; D remains unclear. Germline CDR1 MGHDK, CDR2 SYGVNS. The CDR3 is made up of 13 amino acids. V shed 3 bases and J shed 5 bases, with 10 bases lying between them. CDR3 sequence reads: CASSEGGRTEAFF. The CDR3 region has the DNA TGTGCCAGCAGTGAGGGAGGTCGGACTGAAGCTTTCTTT.

The chain links TRBV12-3 or TRBV12-4 to TRBJ2-7; tentative D call: TRBD1 (6 bases). This CDR3 has 12 amino acids. Trimming removed 6 bases from V and 6 bases from J, with 12 bases in between. For the CDR3, the DNA is TGTGCCAGCAGCCCCACAGGGATCGAGCAGTACGTC. The encoded protein is CASSPTGIEQYV.

The V and J genes are TRBV7-9 and TRBJ2-7; D not resolved. V lost 3 bases and J lost 3, with 3 bases in between. Germline V gene lookup returns CDR1 SEHNR and CDR2 FQNEAQ (reference sequence). The CDR3 totals 11 residues. CDR3 sequence (DNA): TGTGCCAGCAGCTTCCACTACGAGCAGTACGTC. It specifies CASSFHYEQYV.

Written as DNA, the CDR3 is TGTGCCAGCAGCCAAGATCGGGGCAGGGGGGAATCTGGTGAAAAACTGTTTTTT. Its translation: CASSQDRGRGESGEKLFF. The gene calls are TRBV3-1 (or the pseudogene TRBV3-2) and TRBJ1-4; TRBD1 matches 7 bases. This CDR3 spans 18 amino acids. CDR1 and CDR2 (germline): LGHDT, YNNKEL (reference sequence). Trimming at V came to 0 bases and at J to 7 bases, leaving 14 bases not matched to a gene.

This clone has just a few counts. V and J are TRBV30 and TRBJ1-5; tentatively, D is TRBD1 (6 bases). Trimming took 0 bases from V and 2 from J, leaving 17 bases between them. Germline V gene lookup returns CDR1 GTSNPN and CDR2 SVGIG (reference sequence). The CDR3 is made up of 17 amino acids. This chain's CDR3 is CAWSVRGGVGGNQPQHF. The CDR3 nucleotides are TGTGCCTGGAGTGTAAGAGGGGGGGTCGGTGGCAATCAGCCCCAGCATTTT.

The V call is TRBV6-2 or TRBV6-3, the J call TRBJ1-6, with a possible D match to TRBD1 (6 bases). The CDR3 is made up of 14 amino acids. With 3 bases removed from V and 7 bases from J, the gap between germline ends came to 10 bases. Germline V gives CDR1 MNHEY, CDR2 SVGEGT. CDR3 nucleotides: TGTGCCAGCAGTTATGGGGGCAACAATTCACCCCTCCACTTT. It translates to CASSYGGNNSPLHF.

J is TRBJ1-2 and V is TRBV4-1, with 7 nucleotides matching TRBD1. CDR3 length: 16 residues. The V gene end was trimmed by 2 bases and the J gene end by 2 bases; junction bases not matched to a gene: 8. Germline CDR1 is MGHRA and CDR2 is YSYEKL. The CDR3 loop is CASSQREGGLNYGYTF. In DNA form, the CDR3 reads TGCGCCAGCAGCCAAAGGGAAGGGGGCCTCAACTATGGCTACACCTTC.

This clone was seen once. This chain connects TRBV2 to TRBJ1-4, with D tentatively TRBD1 (5 bases). V lost 3 bases, J lost 8 bases, and 13 bases lay in between. CDR1 SNHLY and CDR2 FYNNEI come from the germline V gene. The length of the CDR3 is 14 residues. This CDR3 is CASSDRDLGEKLFF. Written as DNA, the CDR3 is TGTGCCAGCAGTGATAGGGACTTAGGAGAAAAACTGTTTTTT.

The rearrangement links TRBV29-1 to TRBJ1-1, with a possible D match to TRBD1 (6 bases). Germline CDR1 and CDR2: SQVTM and ANQGSEA. This CDR3 spans 14 amino acids. The V and J ends lost 5 bases and 3 bases respectively, with 16 bases between them. CDR3 residues: CSVSGHRGDTEAFF. CDR3 DNA: TGCAGCGTTTCGGGACACCGGGGAGACACTGAAGCTTTCTTT.

The chain carries TRBV3-1 (or the pseudogene TRBV3-2) and TRBJ2-5, with D maybe TRBD2 (6 bases). The CDR3 is made up of 18 amino acids. The ends were cut back, 2 bases at V and 3 bases at J, with 22 bases in the middle. CDR1 LGHDT and CDR2 YNNKEL come from the germline V gene (reference sequence). CDR3: CASSQPLRLIPSEETQYF. The CDR3 DNA sequence: TGTGCCAGCAGCCAACCACTAAGATTAATTCCTAGCGAAGAGACCCAGTACTTC.

CDR3 residues: CASSIEQGSKPQHF. The CDR3 nucleotides are TGTGCCAGTAGTATAGAGCAGGGATCGAAACCCCAGCATTTT. J is TRBJ1-5 and V is TRBV19, with TRBD1 as a possible D gene (5 bases). V lost 0 bases and J 10 bases, leaving 13 bases between the germline ends. The CDR3 has 14 residues. CDR1 and CDR2 from the germline V gene are LNHDA and SQIVND (reference sequence).

The V and J genes are TRBV19 and TRBJ1-5, with 10 nucleotides matching TRBD1. Germline CDR1 reads LNHDA; CDR2 reads SQIVND (reference sequence). The trim removed 5 bases at V and 5 bases at J, leaving 9 bases unmatched. The CDR3 is 16 residues long. The CDR3 sequence is CASSAFGTGDYQPQHF. CDR3 sequence (DNA): TGTGCCAGTAGTGCCTTCGGGACAGGGGACTATCAGCCCCAGCATTTT. The complete variable domain, with remaining parts taken from reference TRBV19 and TRBJ1-5, reads DGGITQSPKYLFRKEGQNVTLSCEQNLNHDAMYWYRQDPGQGLRLIYYSQIVNDFQKGDIAEGYSVSREKKESFPLTVTSAQKNPTAFYLCASSAFGTGDYQPQHFGDGTRLSIL.

This rearrangement joins TRBV4-1 to TRBJ2-2; 10 bases fit TRBD1. This CDR3 is 16 amino acids long. With 4 bases clipped from V and 6 bases from J, the junction kept 8 bases outside the gene matches. Germline CDR1 and CDR2: MGHRA and YSYEKL. CDR3 amino acids: CASSPGGQGFPGELFF. CDR3 nucleotides: TGCGCCAGCAGCCCTGGGGGACAGGGGTTCCCCGGGGAGCTGTTTTTT.

V gene TRBV19 combines with J gene TRBJ2-1; 12 bases are a match to TRBD2. Germline V gives CDR1 LNHDA, CDR2 SQIVND (reference sequence). V dropped 4 bases and J dropped 9; count of bases not matched to a gene: 4. The CDR3 is made up of 14 amino acids. CDR3 amino acids: CASSTSGGAVEQFF. CDR3 nucleotide sequence: TGTGCCAGTAGTACTAGCGGGGGGGCCGTTGAGCAGTTCTTC.

The rearrangement uses TRBV11-2 and TRBJ1-6; no clear D. There are 15 residues in the CDR3. CDR1 is SGHAT, CDR2 FQNNGV, per germline. V shed 3 bases and J shed 7 bases, with 13 bases lying between them. CDR3 DNA: TGTGCCAGCAGCTTCCGTCGTTCCTTAAATTCACCCCTCCACTTT. Translated, it gives CASSFRRSLNSPLHF. Supplemented by reference TRBV11-2 and TRBJ1-6, the full variable domain reads EAGVAQSPRYKIIEKRQSVAFWCNPISGHATLYWYQQILGQGPKLLIQFQNNGVVDDSQLPKDRFSAERLKGVDSTLKIQPAKLEDSAVYLCASSFRRSLNSPLHFGNGTRLTVT.

In its sample, this clone was seen once. The CDR3 sequence: CAISELRETQYF. For the CDR3, the DNA is TGTGCCATCAGTGAACTGCGGGAGACCCAGTACTTC. The chain joins TRBV10-3 to TRBJ2-5; no clear D. The CDR3 length is 12 residues. With 3 bases removed from V and 5 bases from J, the gap between germline ends came to 7 bases. The germline V gene encodes CDR1 ENHRY and CDR2 SYGVKD.

Written as DNA, the CDR3 is TGTGCCAGTAACATGGAGGCTACGAGTGGGAATCAGCCCCAGCATTTT. This sequence encodes CASNMEATSGNQPQHF. The V call is TRBV19, the J call TRBJ1-5; no clear D. The CDR3 sequence is 16 residues long. V shed 7 bases and J shed 4 bases, with 20 bases lying between them. Germline V gives CDR1 LNHDA, CDR2 SQIVND (reference sequence).

This clone has just a few counts. The CDR3 loop is CASSPGTGGGSPLHF. CDR3 coding DNA: TGTGCCAGCAGCCCCGGGACAGGGGGCGGTTCACCCCTCCACTTT. V and J are TRBV5-4 and TRBJ1-6; 12 nucleotides match TRBD1. The CDR3 spans 15 residues. Germline V gene lookup returns CDR1 SGHNT and CDR2 YYREEE (reference sequence). The trim removed 4 bases at V and 9 bases at J, leaving 5 bases unmatched.

V gene TRBV11-2 combines with J gene TRBJ2-7, with 11 bases aligning to TRBD1. Germline CDR1 is SGHAT and CDR2 is FQNNGV. CDR3 length: 14 amino acids. The ends lost 5 bases at V and 7 bases at J; junction bases unmatched: 7. CDR3 loop: CASSPDRGRGEQYF. CDR3 nucleotide sequence: TGTGCCAGCAGCCCGGACAGGGGGCGCGGGGAGCAGTACTTC.

A note on this clone: The same CDR3 also results from other DNA sequences found in this sample. The chain combines TRBV18 with TRBJ2-7, with 8 bases matching TRBD1. Germline lookup yields CDR1 KGHSH and CDR2 LQKENI. This CDR3 is 14 amino acids long. V dropped 4 bases and J dropped 2; count of bases not matched to a gene: 4. The CDR3 bases are TGTGCCAGCTCACTCGGGACAGGCCCCTACGAGCAGTACTTC. The encoded protein is CASSLGTGPYEQYF.

This clone is a singleton in its sample. This chain connects TRBV24-1 to TRBJ2-1; 9 bases are a match to TRBD1. The CDR3 runs to 16 residues. Per the germline V gene, CDR1 is KGHDR and CDR2 is SFDVKD. The V segment lost 3 bases and the J segment 0 bases; nucleotides outside the gene matches: 2. The CDR3 loop reads CATSDMGQGSYNEQFF. As DNA, the CDR3 is TGTGCCACCAGTGATATGGGACAGGGCTCCTACAATGAGCAGTTCTTC.

This clone has more than one count but fewer than ten. V is TRBV19 and J is TRBJ2-1, with TRBD2 matching over 9 bases. The CDR3 sequence is 14 residues long. Germline assignment: CDR1 LNHDA and CDR2 SQIVND (reference sequence). The trim removed 5 bases at V and 7 bases at J, leaving 6 bases unmatched. For the CDR3, the DNA is TGTGCCAGTAGTCGCGGGGGGGCCAGTAATGAGCAGTTCTTC. It encodes CASSRGGASNEQFF.

J is TRBJ1-1 and V is TRBV24-1; 8 bases fit TRBD1. V lost 6 bases, J lost 1 base, and 9 bases stayed unmatched. The CDR3 contains 16 residues. Germline-derived CDR1 and CDR2 are KGHDR and SFDVKD. DNA for the CDR3: TGTGCCACCAGTCCCGGACAGGGAGTAGGGAACACTGAAGCTTTCTTT. The encoded protein is CATSPGQGVGNTEAFF.

The chain carries TRBV24-1 and TRBJ1-5, with TRBD1 matching 9 bases. From germline, CDR1 is KGHDR and CDR2 SFDVKD. Trimming at V came to 3 bases and at J to 6 bases, leaving 5 bases not matched to a gene. The CDR3 length is 15 residues. The CDR3 sequence is CATSDPGTGSQPQHF. The CDR3 DNA reads as TGTGCCACCAGTGATCCTGGGACAGGGTCTCAGCCCCAGCATTTT.